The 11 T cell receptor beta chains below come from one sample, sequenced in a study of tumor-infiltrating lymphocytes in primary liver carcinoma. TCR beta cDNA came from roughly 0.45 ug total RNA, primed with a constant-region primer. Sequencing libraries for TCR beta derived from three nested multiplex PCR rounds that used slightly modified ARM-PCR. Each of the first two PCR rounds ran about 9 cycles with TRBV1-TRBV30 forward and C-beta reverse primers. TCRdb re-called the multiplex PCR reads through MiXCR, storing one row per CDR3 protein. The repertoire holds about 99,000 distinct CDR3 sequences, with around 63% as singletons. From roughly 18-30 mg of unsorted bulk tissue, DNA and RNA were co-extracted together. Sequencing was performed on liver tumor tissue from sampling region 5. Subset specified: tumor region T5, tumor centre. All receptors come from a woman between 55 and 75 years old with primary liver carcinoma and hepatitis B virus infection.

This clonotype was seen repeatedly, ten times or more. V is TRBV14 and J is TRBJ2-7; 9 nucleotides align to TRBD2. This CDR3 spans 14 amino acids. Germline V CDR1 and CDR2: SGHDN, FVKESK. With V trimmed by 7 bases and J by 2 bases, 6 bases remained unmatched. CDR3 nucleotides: TGTGCCAGCACCCCGGGCGGGAGGGCCTACGAGCAGTACTTC. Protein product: CASTPGGRAYEQYF.

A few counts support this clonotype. CDR3 amino acids: CASSLPSGNTDTQYF. For the CDR3, the DNA is TGTGCCAGCAGCCTTCCTAGCGGCAACACAGATACGCAGTATTTT. V usage is TRBV7-9 and J usage is TRBJ2-3; 7 nucleotides match TRBD2. The CDR3 length is 15 residues. Germline lookup yields CDR1 SEHNR and CDR2 FQNEAQ (reference sequence). With 5 bases clipped from V and 2 bases from J, the junction kept 7 bases outside the gene matches.

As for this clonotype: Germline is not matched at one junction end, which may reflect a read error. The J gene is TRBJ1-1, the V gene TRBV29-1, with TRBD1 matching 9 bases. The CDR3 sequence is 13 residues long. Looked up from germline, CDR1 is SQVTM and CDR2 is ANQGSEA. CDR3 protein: CIVLTGGDTEAIF. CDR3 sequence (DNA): TGCATCGTGCTGACAGGGGGTGACACTGAAGCTATCTTT. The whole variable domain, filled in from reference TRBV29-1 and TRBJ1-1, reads SAVISQKPSRDICQRGTSLTIQCQVDSQVTMMFWYRQQPGQSLTLIATANQGSEATYESGFVIDKFPISRPNLTFSTLTVSNMSPEDSSIYLCIVLTGGDTEAIFGQGTRLTVV.

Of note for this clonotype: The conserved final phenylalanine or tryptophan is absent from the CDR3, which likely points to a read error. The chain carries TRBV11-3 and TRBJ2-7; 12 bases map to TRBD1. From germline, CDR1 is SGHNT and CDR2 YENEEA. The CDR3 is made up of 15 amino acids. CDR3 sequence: CGSSPGTGGSYEQYL. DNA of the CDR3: TGTGGCAGCAGCCCCGGGACAGGGGGCAGCTACGAGCAGTACCTC.

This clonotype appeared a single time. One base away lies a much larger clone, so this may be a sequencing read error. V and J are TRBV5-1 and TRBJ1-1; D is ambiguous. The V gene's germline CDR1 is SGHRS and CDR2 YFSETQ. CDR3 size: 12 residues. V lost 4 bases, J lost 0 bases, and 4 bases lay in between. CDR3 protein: CASSQVNTEAFF. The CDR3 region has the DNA TGCGCCAGCAGCCAAGTGAACACTGAAGCTTTCTTT.

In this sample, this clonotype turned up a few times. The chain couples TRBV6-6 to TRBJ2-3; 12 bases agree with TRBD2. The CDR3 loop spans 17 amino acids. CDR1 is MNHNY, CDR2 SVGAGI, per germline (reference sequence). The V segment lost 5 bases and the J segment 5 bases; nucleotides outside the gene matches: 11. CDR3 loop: CASSTRASGRAKDTQYF. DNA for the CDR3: TGTGCCAGCAGTACACGTGCTAGCGGGAGGGCCAAAGATACGCAGTATTTT.

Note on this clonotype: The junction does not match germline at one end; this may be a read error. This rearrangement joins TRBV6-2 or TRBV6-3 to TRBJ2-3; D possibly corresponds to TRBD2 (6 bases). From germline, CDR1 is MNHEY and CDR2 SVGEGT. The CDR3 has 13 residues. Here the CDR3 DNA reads TGTGCAAGCAGATACTCTAGCGCAGATACGCAGTATTTT. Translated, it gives CASRYSSADTQYF.

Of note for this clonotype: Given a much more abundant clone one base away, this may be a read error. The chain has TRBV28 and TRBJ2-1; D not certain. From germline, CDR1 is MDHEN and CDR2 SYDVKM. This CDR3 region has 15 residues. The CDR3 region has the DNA TGTGCCAGCAGTTTCCATTCGAGCCCCTACAATAAGCAGTTCTTC. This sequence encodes CASSFHSSPYNKQFF.

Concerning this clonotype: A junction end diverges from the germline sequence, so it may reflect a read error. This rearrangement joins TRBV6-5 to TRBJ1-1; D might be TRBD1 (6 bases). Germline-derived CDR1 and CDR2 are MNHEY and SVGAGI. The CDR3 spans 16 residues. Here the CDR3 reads CASSPPWRGGDTEAYF. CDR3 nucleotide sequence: TGTGCCAGCAGCCCACCCTGGAGGGGTGGGGACACTGAAGCTTACTTT.

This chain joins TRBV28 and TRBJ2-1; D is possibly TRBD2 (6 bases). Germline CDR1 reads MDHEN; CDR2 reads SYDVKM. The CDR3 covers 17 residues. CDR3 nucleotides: TGTGCATGCAGTTTAGGGACTTTTGTCTTCTCCTACAATGAGCAGTTCTTC. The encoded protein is CACSLGTFVFSYNEQFF.

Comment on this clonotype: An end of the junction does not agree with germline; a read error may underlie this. CDR3 sequence (DNA): TGTGCCAGCAGACACTTAAGCTGGAGTGCAGCCTACAATGAACAGTTCTTC. This translates into CASRHLSWSAAYNEQFF. The chain is built from TRBV6-5 and TRBJ2-1; the D is unclear. The germline V gene encodes CDR1 MNHEY and CDR2 SVGAGI. The CDR3 runs to 17 residues.